This TCR beta chain appears in the sequencing data of a study of glioma-infiltrating T cells. V was trimmed by 5 bases and J by 9 bases, leaving 17 bases between them. Germline V gives CDR1 DFQATT, CDR2 SNEGSKA (reference sequence). The CDR3 consists of 13 residues. TCR alpha and beta CDR3 regions were amplified from RNA using iRepertoire nested multiplex PCR. One-step reverse transcription and amplification started from approximately 100-400 ng of tissue mRNA or PBMC total RNA. TCRdb processed the multiplex PCR reads anew with MiXCR; each CDR3 protein has one entry. The top ten hold over 4% of the sample, which has under 200,000 distinct CDR3 sequences, more than 35% seen once. This clonotype was seen many times.

This sequence joins TRBV20-1 and TRBJ2-1; D perhaps matches TRBD2 (6 bases). The material sequenced was glioma tissue, nonneoplastic brain tissue, or PBMCs (not recorded which). This receptor was identified in a human donor with low-grade glioma or glioblastoma, undergoing nonglioma brain surgery, or in good health (not recorded which). The CDR3 coding sequence is TGCAGTGCTCCCAGAACTAGCTTCTCTGAGCAGTTCTTC. It translates to CSAPRTSFSEQFF.